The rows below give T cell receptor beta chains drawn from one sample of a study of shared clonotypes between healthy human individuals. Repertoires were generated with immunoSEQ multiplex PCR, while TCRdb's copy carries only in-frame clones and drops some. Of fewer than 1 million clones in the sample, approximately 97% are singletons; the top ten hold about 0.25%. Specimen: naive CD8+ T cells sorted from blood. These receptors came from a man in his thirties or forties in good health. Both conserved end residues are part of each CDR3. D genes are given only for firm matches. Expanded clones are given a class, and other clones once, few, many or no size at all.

TGTGCCAGCAAAGGGTCCTACAATGAGCAGTTCTTC,CASKGSYNEQFF,TRBJ2-1,.,.,TRBV2
TGTGCCAGCAGCTTTCAGGGGAGCAATCAGCCCCAGCATTTT,CASSFQGSNQPQHF,TRBJ1-5,.,.,TRBV5-4
TGTGCCAGCAGGGGAGAGACCCAGTACTTC,CASRGETQYF,TRBJ2-5,.,.,TRBV6-6
TGTGCCAGCAGCCATTGGGACGGGAATGGGGATGAGCAGTTCTTC,CASSHWDGNGDEQFF,TRBJ2-1,.,.,TRBV14
TGTGCCAGCAGTCCAGGACAGGGGGCCTACGAGCAGTACTTC,CASSPGQGAYEQYF,TRBJ2-7,.,TRBD1,TRBV27
TGTGCCAGCAGCCGTACAGCGGGAGTGGCCTACAATGAGCAGTTCTTC,CASSRTAGVAYNEQFF,TRBJ2-1,.,TRBD2,TRBV7-2
TGCGCCAGCAGCCGTCTACAGGGGGCGTTTGAAAAACTGTTTTTT,CASSRLQGAFEKLFF,TRBJ1-4,.,TRBD1,TRBV4-1
TGTGCCAGCAGCTTGGTCCGGACAGACGGATTGGACACTGAAGCTTTCTTT,CASSLVRTDGLDTEAFF,TRBJ1-1,.,.,TRBV5-5
TGTGCCAGCAGCTTTTCCCCCGGACCGAACGGGGCCTACGAGCAGTACTTC,CASSFSPGPNGAYEQYF,TRBJ2-7,.,.,TRBV7-9
TGTGCCAGCAGTTTCCCGGGACAGGGTCACAATGAGCAGTTCTTC,CASSFPGQGHNEQFF,TRBJ2-1,.,TRBD1,TRBV27
TGTGCCAGCAGCCAAGATGAGGGGGCTCTTGAAGCTTTCTTT,CASSQDEGALEAFF,TRBJ1-1,.,TRBD1,TRBV4-2
TGTGCCAGCAGCTTGGATTGGACAGGGGGCAACTACGAGCAGTACTTC,CASSLDWTGGNYEQYF,TRBJ2-7,.,TRBD1,TRBV7-2
TGTGCCAGCAGTTACGGGAGCGGGGAGCTGTTTTTT,CASSYGSGELFF,TRBJ2-2,.,.,TRBV6-5
TGTGCCAGCAGTTATGAAGGGTACACCGGGGAGCTGTTTTTT,CASSYEGYTGELFF,TRBJ2-2,.,.,TRBV6-5
TGTGCCAGCGGGCCTGGTAATGAGCAGTTCTTC,CASGPGNEQFF,TRBJ2-1,.,.,TRBV9
TGCGCCAGCAGTGAGGCCTCTTGGGAGCAGTACTTC,CASSEASWEQYF,TRBJ2-7,.,.,TRBV10-2
TGTGCCAGCAGCTTAGCGGGGGGCAGTCCTAAATACGAGCAGTACTTC,CASSLAGGSPKYEQYF,TRBJ2-7,.,.,TRBV7-8
TGTGCCAGCAGCGTAGAAAGGGGGACCGCTCCCACAGATACGCAGTATTTT,CASSVERGTAPTDTQYF,TRBJ2-3,.,.,TRBV9
TGTGCCAGCAGCTCCCTCTCCGGTACAGGGCCCCATGACTACACCTTC,CASSSLSGTGPHDYTF,TRBJ1-2,.,.,TRBV7-8
TGTGCCAGTGGCGGGGCCAACGTCCTGACTTTC,CASGGANVLTF,TRBJ2-6,.,.,TRBV9
TGTGCCAGCAGCAGCGGGACAGGGACCTACGAGCAGTACTTC,CASSSGTGTYEQYF,TRBJ2-7,.,TRBD1,TRBV9
TGCAGCGGGGAGGGATTGAACACTGAAGCTTTCTTT,CSGEGLNTEAFF,TRBJ1-1,.,.,TRBV29-1
TGTGCCAGCAGCGTAGCTGGAGGGCAGGACGAGCAGTACTTC,CASSVAGGQDEQYF,TRBJ2-7,once,.,TRBV9
TGTGCCAGCAGTTCCACATCCGGGACTAGCGGGAGGAGTATCTATGAGCAGTTCTTC,CASSSTSGTSGRSIYEQFF,TRBJ2-1,.,TRBD2,TRBV28
TGCGCCAGCAGCCCGAACGGCTACAATGAGCAGTTCTTC,CASSPNGYNEQFF,TRBJ2-1,.,.,TRBV5-1
TGTGCCAGCAGCCTAGCTCTGCGGAGCACAGATACGCAGTATTTT,CASSLALRSTDTQYF,TRBJ2-3,.,.,TRBV27
TGCGCCAGCAGCCCGGGACTAGTTGTTTTAGGGGAGCTGTTTTTT,CASSPGLVVLGELFF,TRBJ2-2,.,TRBD2,TRBV4-1
TGCAGCGTTGTGGCGGCAGTACAGAGCTTTTCCTACGAGCAGTACTTC,CSVVAAVQSFSYEQYF,TRBJ2-7,once,.,TRBV29-1
TGTGCCAGCAGTTTGGGACTAGACTACGAGCAGTACTTC,CASSLGLDYEQYF,TRBJ2-7,.,TRBD2,TRBV27
TGTGCCTGGAGTTACAGGTGGAATCAGCCCCAGCATTTT,CAWSYRWNQPQHF,TRBJ1-5,.,.,TRBV30
TGTGCCAGCAGTTCCCGGGGGGTCAATGAGCAGTTCTTC,CASSSRGVNEQFF,TRBJ2-1,.,TRBD2,TRBV7-9
TGCAGCGTTGAATTTCAAGGGCAGTTAGGTTGGGAGACCCAGTACTTC,CSVEFQGQLGWETQYF,TRBJ2-5,.,.,TRBV29-1
TGTGCCAGCACGGCGGGATTGAACACTGAAGCTTTCTTT,CASTAGLNTEAFF,TRBJ1-1,.,.,TRBV27
TGTGCCAGCAGTGGGGACAGCTACGAGCAGTACTTC,CASSGDSYEQYF,TRBJ2-7,.,TRBD1,TRBV6-1
TGTGCCAGCTCACTCGGGGGAGGCGGTTACGAGCAGTACTTC,CASSLGGGGYEQYF,TRBJ2-7,.,.,TRBV18
TGCGCCAGCAGCCAAGATCGGAAGGCCGAGCAGTACTTC,CASSQDRKAEQYF,TRBJ2-7,.,.,TRBV4-1
TGTGCCAGCAGCGAGTGGACAGGGGACAGCTACACCTTC,CASSEWTGDSYTF,TRBJ1-2,.,TRBD1,TRBV9
TGCGCCAGCAGCTTGGAAGGGCCGCGAGATACGCAGTATTTT,CASSLEGPRDTQYF,TRBJ2-3,once,.,TRBV5-1
TGTGCCAGCAGCTTTGGGAAGCGGGTTACTTACAATGAGCAGTTCTTC,CASSFGKRVTYNEQFF,TRBJ2-1,once,.,TRBV11-3
TGTGCCAGCAGTTCTACCCGGGACATGGGGACTTTTGGCTACACCTTC,CASSSTRDMGTFGYTF,TRBJ1-2,.,.,TRBV7-9
TGTGCCAGCAGTACCTCTGAGGGTCGGACTGAAGCTTTCTTT,CASSTSEGRTEAFF,TRBJ1-1,.,.,TRBV6-1
TGTGCCAGCAGCTTAGCTACAGGGGTTGCCTACGAGCAGTACTTC,CASSLATGVAYEQYF,TRBJ2-7,.,TRBD1,TRBV7-9
TGTGCCAGCTTTTTCCGGGAGGGCCAGGAAAATGAGCAGTTCTTC,CASFFREGQENEQFF,TRBJ2-1,.,TRBD2,TRBV2
TGCAGCGTTGAGGACACAGGGTCCTACGAGCAGTACTTC,CSVEDTGSYEQYF,TRBJ2-7,.,.,TRBV29-1
TGCGCCAGCAGCTTGGCTCAGGGGGTCGGGACCGGGGAGCTGTTTTTT,CASSLAQGVGTGELFF,TRBJ2-2,once,TRBD1,TRBV5-1
TGTGCCAGCAGCCCCGGGGAAACCTACGAGCAGTACTTC,CASSPGETYEQYF,TRBJ2-7,.,.,TRBV7-6
TGCGCCAGCAGCCAACATAGCGGGATAAATTACGAGCAGTACTTC,CASSQHSGINYEQYF,TRBJ2-7,.,TRBD2,TRBV4-1
TGTGCCAGCAGCTTAGCGGGAGGGTCCTACGAGCAGTACTTC,CASSLAGGSYEQYF,TRBJ2-7,.,TRBD2,TRBV11-2
TGTGCCAGCCGCGTGGGACAGGGGGCGAGGGAGCAGTACTTC,CASRVGQGAREQYF,TRBJ2-7,.,TRBD1,TRBV27
TGTGCCAGCAGTCCCGGGTTAGCCTACGAGCAGTACTTC,CASSPGLAYEQYF,TRBJ2-7,.,.,TRBV25-1
TGTGCCAGCAGCTTAACGGGGGTCTCGGTTCTCTACGAGCAGTACTTC,CASSLTGVSVLYEQYF,TRBJ2-7,.,.,TRBV13
TGTGCCAGCACCCGATCGAACCGGGGTTGGGAAGCTTTCTTT,CASTRSNRGWEAFF,TRBJ1-1,.,.,TRBV14
TGTGCCTGGATCAGGAGCTCCTACGAGCAGTACTTC,CAWIRSSYEQYF,TRBJ2-7,.,.,TRBV30
TGTGCCAGCAGTTTGAACAGTCCGGGCTACACCTTC,CASSLNSPGYTF,TRBJ1-2,.,.,TRBV28
TGTGCCAGCAGTGAATTGGAACAGGCGGTAGGAAACACCATATATTTT,CASSELEQAVGNTIYF,TRBJ1-3,.,.,TRBV25-1
TGTGCCAGCAGTCGGGACGGACCTAGCACAGATACGCAGTATTTT,CASSRDGPSTDTQYF,TRBJ2-3,.,.,TRBV6-5
TGTGCCAGCAGCTTGGTGGCGGGGGCAGGCAATCAGCCCCAGCATTTT,CASSLVAGAGNQPQHF,TRBJ1-5,.,.,TRBV5-6